A single sample is the source of the 27 T cell receptor beta chains below, sequenced in a study of T cell changes during pregnancy in multiple sclerosis (dated by TCRdb to about 2019). Library creation used the immunoSEQ multiplex PCR assay. Entries here come from immuneACCESS through TCRdb and include only in-frame sequences with V and J called. Some clones fail to appear in such tables; in the studies checked, an unresolved V gene covers under half of the shortfall, and the cause of the remainder is unknown. The sample has 80,000 or so clones on record, approximately 90% of them singletons. Jointly, the top ten make up more than 1.4% of the sample. The specimen was peripheral blood, collected before pregnancy. Every receptor here comes from a female donor with multiple sclerosis, enrolled in a pregnancy study.

The chain combines TRBV7-3 with TRBJ2-5, with TRBD1 identical over 7 bases. This CDR3 spans 17 amino acids. V was clipped by 3 bases and J by 2 bases; unmatched bases: 12. Germline V gene data show CDR1 as SGHTA and CDR2 as FQGTGA. The CDR3 sequence: CASSFGRGGARQETQYF. CDR3 in DNA: TGTGCCAGCAGCTTTGGTAGAGGGGGCGCCCGGCAAGAGACCCAGTACTTC.

The rearrangement links TRBV11-2 to TRBJ1-4; TRBD1 matches at 8 bases. Unmatched junction bases numbered 1, after V lost 3 bases and J lost 10 bases. This CDR3 region has 12 residues. Germline loops: CDR1 SGHAT, CDR2 FQNNGV. CDR3 in DNA: TGTGCCAGCAGCTTCGGACAGGGAAAACTGTTTTTT. The encoded protein is CASSFGQGKLFF.

This chain uses TRBV6-6 with TRBJ2-5; D may be TRBD2 (6 bases). The CDR3 consists of 15 residues. Trimming shortened V by 7 bases and J by 7 bases, and 22 bases separated the two germline ends. The V gene's germline CDR1 is MNHNY and CDR2 SVGAGI (reference sequence). The CDR3 DNA sequence: TGTGCCAGCACTCCCGGGACTGGAGTATTTGGGACCCAGTACTTC. Translation: CASTPGTGVFGTQYF.

This chain joins TRBV5-1 and TRBJ2-7, with 8 bases lining up with TRBD1. Germline V gives CDR1 SGHRS, CDR2 YFSETQ. The CDR3 has 15 residues. With 2 bases clipped from V and 3 bases from J, the junction kept 7 bases outside the gene matches. The CDR3 loop reads CASSLDTGGGYEQYF. The CDR3 coding sequence is TGCGCCAGCAGCTTAGACACAGGGGGTGGCTACGAGCAGTACTTC.

The V call is TRBV5-1, the J call TRBJ2-2; 11 positions match TRBD1. The V segment lost 3 bases and the J segment 3 bases; nucleotides outside the gene matches: 10. The germline gives CDR1 SGHRS, CDR2 YFSETQ. This CDR3 spans 18 amino acids. The CDR3 region has the DNA TGCGCCAGCAGCTATGCCGGGACAGGGGGTTGGGACACCGGGGAGCTGTTTTTT. Residues: CASSYAGTGGWDTGELFF.

To note about this clone: Its ends do not fully match the called genes, so a read error is possible. The CDR3 DNA sequence: TGTGCTAGCAGTTACTCTCGACTGATCCGAGGGTCACCCCTCCACTTT. Its protein product is CASSYSRLIRGSPLHF. The chain employs TRBV6-5 and TRBJ1-6, with D unclear. The CDR3 loop spans 16 amino acids. In germline, CDR1 is MNHEY, CDR2 SVGAGI.

The rearrangement links TRBV5-5 to TRBJ2-7; no firm D call. The CDR3 length is 14 residues. V was clipped by 2 bases and J by 1 base, with 10 bases between them. CDR1 is SGHKS, CDR2 YYEKEE, per germline (reference sequence). The CDR3 DNA follows: TGTGCCAGCAGCTTCGGCAGGAAATCCTACGAGCAGTACTTC. Amino acids: CASSFGRKSYEQYF.

The chain joins TRBV5-1 to TRBJ1-1; TRBD1 matches 8 bases. In germline, CDR1 is SGHRS, CDR2 YFSETQ. The V segment lost 0 bases and the J segment 7 bases; nucleotides outside the gene matches: 8. This CDR3 spans 15 amino acids. The CDR3 DNA sequence: TGCGCCAGCAGCTTGGCCGGACAGGGAAAGGTTGAAGCTTTCTTT. It encodes CASSLAGQGKVEAFF.

The gene calls are TRBV5-6 and TRBJ1-5, with 7 bases lining up with TRBD1. The germline CDR1 and CDR2 sequences are SGHDT and YYEEEE. The J segment lost 6 bases and the V segment lost 0 bases, leaving 3 bases of the junction unmatched. This CDR3 has 14 residues. CDR3 DNA: TGTGCCAGCAGCTTGGGACAGGGAGTTCAGCCCCAGCATTTT. This encodes CASSLGQGVQPQHF. The full variable domain, completed using reference TRBV5-6 and TRBJ1-5, is DAGVTQSPTHLIKTRGQQVTLRCSPKSGHDTVSWYQQALGQGPQFIFQYYEEEERQRGNFPDRFSGHQFPNYSSELNVNALLLGDSALYLCASSLGQGVQPQHFGDGTRLSIL.

The V and J genes are TRBV14 and TRBJ2-5; TRBD2 aligns across 10 bases. Germline V gives CDR1 SGHDN, CDR2 FVKESK. The length of the CDR3 is 17 residues. The V gene end was trimmed by 4 bases and the J gene end by 0 bases; junction bases not matched to a gene: 8. In DNA form, the CDR3 reads TGTGCCAGCAGCCGACCTTCTAGCGGGGGCCACCAAGAGACCCAGTACTTC. As protein: CASSRPSSGGHQETQYF.

J is TRBJ2-6 and V is TRBV5-1; no firm D call. Germline V CDR1 and CDR2: SGHRS, YFSETQ. The CDR3 loop spans 15 amino acids. The germline V and J ends were trimmed by 2 bases and 2 bases, with 8 bases remaining between them. In DNA form, the CDR3 reads TGCGCCAGCAGCTTCAGTGGGCCTGGGGCCAACGTCCTGACTTTC. Amino acids: CASSFSGPGANVLTF.

V is TRBV29-1 and J is TRBJ2-1, with 7 bases lining up with TRBD2. CDR1 is SQVTM and CDR2 is ANQGSEA in the germline V gene. The CDR3 extends over 13 amino acids. V lost 4 bases, J lost 7 bases, and 7 bases stayed unmatched. The CDR3 region is CSVVVGEGNEQFF. The CDR3 DNA is TGCAGCGTTGTAGTGGGGGAGGGAAATGAGCAGTTCTTC.

The chain combines TRBV6-1 with TRBJ2-7, with no clear D. This CDR3 has 11 amino acids. V was clipped by 6 bases and J by 9 bases, with 12 bases between them. The germline gives CDR1 MNHNS, CDR2 SASEGT. CDR3 amino acids: CASRIDNGQYF. The CDR3 DNA follows: TGTGCCAGCAGAATAGATAACGGGCAGTACTTC.

This clone was seen once. The genes are TRBV18 and TRBJ2-7; possible D gene TRBD2, 6 bases. The CDR3 has 15 residues. Trimming shortened V by 2 bases and J by 2 bases, and 13 bases separated the two germline ends. The germline V gene encodes CDR1 KGHSH and CDR2 LQKENI. The chain's CDR3 is CASSPGGTDTYEQYF. The CDR3 bases are TGTGCCAGCTCACCAGGTGGGACTGATACCTACGAGCAGTACTTC.

The chain carries TRBV25-1 and TRBJ2-1; D uncertain. V lost 3 bases and J lost 7, with 7 bases in between. Germline V gene sequence: CDR1 MGHDK, CDR2 SYGVNS. The CDR3 sequence is 12 residues long. This CDR3 reads CASSDFVNEQFF. DNA of the CDR3: TGTGCCAGCAGTGATTTCGTTAATGAGCAGTTCTTC.

The V call is TRBV30, the J call TRBJ1-5; 8 nucleotides match TRBD1. The CDR3 loop spans 16 amino acids. V shed 0 bases, J shed 9 bases, and the junction held 13 bases outside the gene matches. Germline V gene data show CDR1 as GTSNPN and CDR2 as SVGIG (reference sequence). DNA of the CDR3: TGTGCCTGGAGTGTACAGGGGGATCATCGAGAAGGGCCCCAGCATTTT. It specifies CAWSVQGDHREGPQHF.

This clone was seen once. This chain connects TRBV2 to TRBJ1-2; 10 bases align to TRBD1. The CDR3 has 14 amino acids. J lost 6 bases, V lost 6 bases, and 7 bases had no gene match. Germline lookup yields CDR1 SNHLY and CDR2 FYNNEI. CDR3 region: CASRTTGTGDGYTF. CDR3 sequence (DNA): TGTGCCAGCAGGACCACCGGGACAGGGGATGGCTACACCTTC.

The chain employs TRBV7-8 and TRBJ2-7, with 7 bases lining up with TRBD1. Germline CDR1 SGHVS, CDR2 FQNEAQ. The V segment lost 3 bases and the J segment 0 bases; nucleotides outside the gene matches: 11. The CDR3 covers 17 residues. The CDR3 region has the DNA TGTGCCAGCAGCTTTGGTCCACAGGGGAGCGACTCCTACGAGCAGTACTTC. This sequence encodes CASSFGPQGSDSYEQYF.

The rearrangement links TRBV13 to TRBJ2-7; 10 bases match TRBD2. The CDR3 covers 14 residues. Germline CDR1 PRHDT, CDR2 FYEKMQ (reference sequence). Trimming at V came to 5 bases and at J to 3 bases, leaving 4 bases not matched to a gene. In DNA form, the CDR3 reads TGTGCCAGCAGCGCGCCTAGCGGGGGCTACGAGCAGTACTTC. Translation gives CASSAPSGGYEQYF.

The chain combines TRBV18 with TRBJ1-2; D might be TRBD1 (6 bases). From germline, CDR1 is KGHSH and CDR2 LQKENI. V was pared by 0 bases and J by 4 bases, with 6 bases between. The CDR3 extends over 13 amino acids. This CDR3 is CASSPPGAYGYTF. Here the CDR3 DNA reads TGTGCCAGCTCACCACCGGGGGCCTATGGCTACACCTTC.

V usage is TRBV10-3 and J usage is TRBJ2-1; TRBD2 might be the D (6 bases). The CDR3 is 13 amino acids. Looked up from germline, CDR1 is ENHRY and CDR2 is SYGVKD. V was clipped by 8 bases and J by 0 bases, with 8 bases between them. The CDR3 here is CAIGGTSYNEQFF. The DNA for the CDR3 is TGTGCCATCGGCGGGACCTCCTACAATGAGCAGTTCTTC.

V is TRBV18 and J is TRBJ2-7; D is unclear. This CDR3 comprises 13 residues. Trimming removed 3 bases at V and 3 bases at J, with 9 bases between. Germline V gives CDR1 KGHSH, CDR2 LQKENI. The CDR3 coding sequence is TGTGCCAGCTCACCCGGCGGTTTCTACGAGCAGTACTTC. Amino acid sequence: CASSPGGFYEQYF.

The V and J genes are TRBV9 and TRBJ1-1, with D tentatively TRBD1 (5 bases). Trimming pared 4 bases from V and 7 bases from J, leaving 20 bases between. Germline assignment: CDR1 SGDLS and CDR2 YYNGEE. The CDR3 totals 15 residues. In DNA form, the CDR3 reads TGTGCCAGCAGCCCTCCAGGGCCCCCGGGTGGTGAAGCTTTCTTT. It is translated as CASSPPGPPGGEAFF.

The gene calls are TRBV27 and TRBJ2-1; TRBD1 matches 10 bases. With 6 bases clipped from V and 4 bases from J, the junction kept 6 bases outside the gene matches. This CDR3 is 15 amino acids long. From germline, CDR1 is MNHEY and CDR2 SMNVEV (reference sequence). The CDR3 DNA reads as TGTGCCAGCAGCCCCGGGACAGGGGTTTACAATGAGCAGTTCTTC. This codes for CASSPGTGVYNEQFF.

V gene TRBV13 combines with J gene TRBJ2-3; 8 nucleotides agree with TRBD2. This CDR3 is 16 amino acids long. CDR1 and CDR2 (germline): PRHDT, FYEKMQ (reference sequence). V lost 5 bases, J lost 4 bases, and 11 bases stayed unmatched. The CDR3 sequence: CASSPSYGGAPDTQYF. In DNA form, the CDR3 reads TGTGCCAGCAGCCCCTCGTACGGGGGGGCCCCAGATACGCAGTATTTT.

The CDR3 bases are TGTGCCAGCAGCCCCAGAGGGGACAGGGGGAACACTGAAGCTTTCTTT. Encoded protein: CASSPRGDRGNTEAFF. The chain joins TRBV9 to TRBJ1-1, with TRBD1 matching over 10 bases. Germline V gene sequence: CDR1 SGDLS, CDR2 YYNGEE. After removal of 4 bases from V and 1 base from J, the junction contained 7 bases not matched to a gene. The CDR3 is 16 amino acids.

This chain connects TRBV11-3 to TRBJ1-1, with D hard to call. Germline CDR1 and CDR2: SGHNT and YENEEA. CDR3 length: 12 residues. Trimming left V 5 bases short and J 3 bases short, with 7 bases between. The CDR3 DNA reads TGTGCCAGCAGCCGCCGGGACACTGAAGCTTTCTTT. Translation: CASSRRDTEAFF. The variable domain in full, with the rest retrieved from reference TRBV11-3 and TRBJ1-1, is EAGVVQSPRYKIIEKKQPVAFWCNPISGHNTLYWYLQNLGQGPELLIRYENEEAVDDSQLPKDRFSAERLKGVDSTLKIQPAELGDSAVYLCASSRRDTEAFFGQGTRLTVV.